This T cell receptor (beta chain) stems from a study of OX40 agonist ivuxolimab in advanced cancers. Overall study context: The drug used for patients, ivuxolimab, was an agonistic anti-OX40 (CD134) antibody. Across the patients, intravenous ivuxolimab was delivered every 2 weeks at 0.01 to 10 mg/kg. Partial responses were achieved by three patients, one with hepatocellular carcinoma and two with cutaneous melanoma. General study points: Partly responding patients at 0.1-3.0 mg/kg showed some of the smallest clonal expansion.

Generated by immunoSEQ multiplex PCR, the TCRdb table keeps only in-frame clones and is missing some. The repertoire includes under 25,000 clones, 84% of them detected once, and roughly 16% sits in the top ten. Regarding this clone: Its antigen is not identified.

The germline CDR1 and CDR2 sequences are SGHNT and YENEEA. The CDR3 sequence is 15 residues long. V lost 2 bases and J 5 bases, leaving 13 bases between the germline ends. The clonotype originates from an adult with an advanced solid tumor such as melanoma, head and neck, liver or kidney cancer. The V gene is TRBV11-3, the J gene TRBJ2-1; D is tentatively TRBD1 or TRBD2 (5 bases each). Sequencing was performed on CD4+ or CD8+ T cells sorted from blood, taken in a trial of the OX40 agonist ivuxolimab. CDR3 nucleotides: TGTGCCAGCAGCTTAATCCGCTGGGGACACAATGAGCAGTTCTTC. Translation: CASSLIRWGHNEQFF.